A single sample gave rise to the 9 T cell receptor beta chains below, sequenced in a study (dated by TCRdb to between 2021 and 2022). Libraries were prepared through the immunoSEQ multiplex PCR assay. TCRdb took over this immuneACCESS table, retaining in-frame rearrangements with V and J assigned. Such tables are incomplete; in checked studies, under half of the missing clones stem from an unresolved V gene, and the remainder is unexplained. The sample table contains roughly 68,000 clones; only one count was recorded for around 93% of them. Together, the top ten hold roughly 4.2% of the sample. Sample: PBMCs. The receptors shown here come from a middle-aged man with rheumatoid arthritis.

This CDR3 is CAWSVLGAYNSPLHF. In nucleotides, the CDR3 is TGTGCCTGGAGTGTACTGGGGGCGTATAATTCACCCCTCCACTTT. The J gene is TRBJ1-6, the V gene TRBV30; TRBD1 is a possible D gene (6 bases). The V gene's germline CDR1 is GTSNPN and CDR2 SVGIG (reference sequence). The CDR3 extends over 15 amino acids. V was clipped by 0 bases and J by 4 bases, with 10 bases between them.

The chain couples TRBV18 to TRBJ2-7; D possibly corresponds to TRBD1 (7 bases). Germline values: CDR1 KGHSH, CDR2 LQKENI. The CDR3 loop spans 14 amino acids. V shed 5 bases and J shed 3 bases, with 14 bases lying between them. CDR3: CASSGGTAFYEQYF. CDR3 sequence (DNA): TGTGCCAGCTCAGGGGGGACAGCCTTCTACGAGCAGTACTTC.

This clone showed up just once. This chain links TRBV6-1 with TRBJ2-7; D remains unclear. Per germline, CDR1 MNHNS and CDR2 SASEGT. The CDR3 length is 12 residues. The V gene lost 3 bases and the J gene lost 3 bases, with 6 bases spanning the gap. CDR3 in DNA: TGTGCCAGCAGTGACCCGCGCTACGAGCAGTACTTC. Its protein product is CASSDPRYEQYF.

The V gene is TRBV11-2, the J gene TRBJ2-7; 7 positions match TRBD2. The germline V gene encodes CDR1 SGHAT and CDR2 FQNNGV. With 3 bases clipped from V and 3 bases from J, the junction kept 11 bases outside the gene matches. The CDR3 is 16 amino acids. The CDR3 DNA reads as TGTGCCAGCAGCTTGCGGGGGACGGATGCCTTCTACGAGCAGTACTTC. It encodes CASSLRGTDAFYEQYF.

The gene calls are TRBV4-2 and TRBJ2-7; 11 bases match TRBD2. Germline values: CDR1 LGHNA, CDR2 YNFKEQ. This CDR3 has 16 residues. Trimming at V came to 2 bases and at J to 2 bases, leaving 5 bases not matched to a gene. The CDR3, as DNA: TGTGCCAGCAGCCAACCCGGACTAGCGGGCGCCTACGAGCAGTACTTC. This translates into CASSQPGLAGAYEQYF.

This clone was seen more than once but under ten times. The J gene is TRBJ1-4, the V gene TRBV6-2 or TRBV6-3; 8 bases fit TRBD1. CDR1 and CDR2 from the germline V gene are MNHEY and SVGEGT. The CDR3 contains 16 residues. The trim removed 0 bases at V and 8 bases at J, leaving 8 bases unmatched. The DNA of the CDR3 is TGTGCCAGCAGTTACTCGCTGGGACAGGCTGTGGAAAAACTGTTTTTT. This sequence encodes CASSYSLGQAVEKLFF.

This chain uses TRBV27 with TRBJ1-1; 9 bases line up with TRBD1. This CDR3 comprises 14 residues. Germline loops: CDR1 MNHEY, CDR2 SMNVEV (reference sequence). V shed 4 bases, J shed 3 bases, and the junction held 3 bases outside the gene matches. CDR3 protein: CASSSWTGDTEAFF. Here the CDR3 DNA reads TGTGCCAGCAGTTCCTGGACAGGGGACACTGAAGCTTTCTTT.

The V and J genes are TRBV6-5 and TRBJ2-1, with 7 bases identical to TRBD2. The germline CDR1 and CDR2 sequences are MNHEY and SVGAGI. This CDR3 is 14 amino acids long. J gave up 8 bases and V 2 bases, and 6 bases lay outside the gene matches. CDR3 amino acids: CASSYETSSHEQFF. The CDR3, as DNA: TGTGCCAGCAGTTACGAGACTAGCTCGCATGAGCAGTTCTTC.

The chain carries TRBV4-1 and TRBJ2-5, with 9 bases lining up with TRBD1. The ends lost 1 base at V and 5 bases at J; junction bases unmatched: 5. This CDR3 has 15 residues. Germline CDR1 reads MGHRA; CDR2 reads YSYEKL. CDR3 bases: TGCGCCAGCAGCCAAGCCGGGACAGGGAAGGAGACCCAGTACTTC. Protein sequence: CASSQAGTGKETQYF.